A single sample is the source of the 9 T cell receptor beta chains below, sequenced in a study of T cell therapy after organ transplantation. The repertoire was sequenced with immunoSEQ multiplex PCR; TCRdb's copy has only in-frame clones and lacks some. The sample has tens of thousands of clones, about 94% seen once. Their antigens are not known. The sequences come from CD8+ T cells from blood, collected before autologous CMV-specific T cell therapy. These receptors originate from a human patient who had received a solid organ transplant and had CMV disease.

The chain couples TRBV5-5 to TRBJ1-1; 8 bases line up with TRBD1. In germline, CDR1 is SGHKS, CDR2 YYEKEE (reference sequence). Trimming removed 4 bases from V and 6 bases from J; junction bases left unmatched: 8. This CDR3 contains 14 residues. This CDR3 reads CASSRTGIHPEAFF. The DNA of the CDR3 is TGTGCCAGCAGCCGGACAGGGATCCACCCTGAAGCTTTCTTT.

The rearrangement joins TRBV15 to TRBJ1-4; D might be TRBD1 (5 bases). Germline CDR1 reads LNHNV; CDR2 reads YYDKDF (reference sequence). The CDR3 consists of 16 residues. With 3 bases removed from V and 5 bases from J, the gap between germline ends came to 16 bases. The CDR3 here is CATSSHQGAGNEKLFF. CDR3 in DNA: TGTGCCACCAGCAGCCATCAGGGTGCGGGGAATGAAAAACTGTTTTTT.

The chain is built from TRBV4-1 and TRBJ2-7, with D uncertain. Trimming cost V 4 bases and J 5 bases, with 18 bases left between them. This CDR3 contains 15 residues. Germline lookup yields CDR1 MGHRA and CDR2 YSYEKL. Written as DNA, the CDR3 is TGCGCCAGCAGCCTACGAGGCGGTGAGGCCGACGAGCAGTACTTC. Its protein is CASSLRGGEADEQYF.

The genes are TRBV29-1 and TRBJ2-7; TRBD2 matches 7 bases. CDR3 length: 13 amino acids. Trimming removed 5 bases from V and 3 bases from J; junction bases left unmatched: 7. Germline V gives CDR1 SQVTM, CDR2 ANQGSEA. CDR3 DNA: TGCAGCGTTATGGGGGGGAGCTACTACGAGCAGTACTTC. It specifies CSVMGGSYYEQYF.

The rearrangement links TRBV15 to TRBJ1-1; D call uncertain. CDR1 is LNHNV, CDR2 YYDKDF, per germline (reference sequence). V gave up 6 bases and J gave up 0 bases, with 11 bases separating them. CDR3 length: 14 residues. The CDR3: CATRNPTLNTEAFF. The CDR3 nucleotides read TGTGCCACCAGGAATCCGACTCTGAACACTGAAGCTTTCTTT.

The chain recombines TRBV14 with TRBJ2-1; 9 bases map to TRBD2. Germline V gene lookup returns CDR1 SGHDN and CDR2 FVKESK. V lost 1 base, J lost 9 bases, and 7 bases stayed unmatched. This CDR3 region has 15 residues. CDR3 sequence reads: CASSQGVSGGSEQFF. DNA of the CDR3: TGTGCCAGCAGCCAAGGGGTTAGCGGGGGCTCTGAGCAGTTCTTC.

The V call is TRBV6-5, the J call TRBJ1-1; D is undetermined. Trimming removed 6 bases from V and 3 bases from J, with 8 bases in between. Germline values: CDR1 MNHEY, CDR2 SVGAGI. The CDR3 length is 12 residues. The CDR3 sequence: CASRRQDTEAFF. For the CDR3, the DNA is TGTGCCAGCAGGCGACAAGACACTGAAGCTTTCTTT.

The CDR3 DNA reads TGTGCCAGCAGCTTAGTGGCGACGACATCCTACGAGCAGTACTTC. Residues: CASSLVATTSYEQYF. J is TRBJ2-7 and V is TRBV7-8; no reliable D call. Trimming stripped 1 base from V and 1 base from J, with 11 bases between. The germline V gene encodes CDR1 SGHVS and CDR2 FQNEAQ. The CDR3 has 15 residues. The full variable domain, rest sourced from reference TRBV7-8 and TRBJ2-7, is GAGVSQSPRYKVAKRGQDVALRCDPISGHVSLFWYQQALGQGPEFLTYFQNEAQLDKSGLPSDRFFAERPEGSVSTLKIQRTQQEDSAVYLCASSLVATTSYEQYFGPGTRLTVT.

In this sample, this clone turned up once. The rearrangement links TRBV7-2 to TRBJ1-1, with D perhaps matching TRBD1 (5 bases). Trimming took 5 bases from V and 3 from J, leaving 10 bases between them. CDR3 length: 13 amino acids. The germline CDR1 and CDR2 sequences are SGHTA and FQGNSA. The CDR3 spells CASSQHRYTEAFF. DNA for the CDR3: TGTGCCAGCAGCCAACACAGGTACACTGAAGCTTTCTTT.